This T cell receptor beta chain was identified during a study of blood T cell repertoires in COVID-19. In the study overall: Samples came from the United States, Italy and Spain, spanning acute and convalescent COVID-19. PBMCs, B-cell-depleted T cells, or T cells were the source of the cDNA or gDNA that made up the material.

CDR1 is SSHAT and CDR2 is FNYEAQ in the germline V gene (reference sequence). This CDR3 spans 17 amino acids. As originally analysed: Reference gene primer amplification gave nucleated cell count estimates. Repertoires were generated with immunoSEQ multiplex PCR, while TCRdb's copy carries only in-frame clones and drops some. V and J calls and clone size come straight from that table; D and trimming were deduced from the DNA. The sample has more than 110,000 clones, about 89% seen once. As to this clone: A read error may produce the germline difference seen at one junction end.

This TCR was sampled from a man between 60 and 75 years old with active or convalescent COVID-19. The rearrangement uses TRBV7-7 and TRBJ2-2; 13 bases align to TRBD2. Sequencing input: peripheral blood. CDR3 sequence: CASSLGRGLAGEVELFF. As DNA, the CDR3 is TGTGCTAGCAGCTTAGGTAGAGGACTAGCGGGAGAGGTCGAGCTGTTTTTT. Drawing the rest from reference TRBV7-7 and TRBJ2-2, the complete variable domain is GAGVSQSPRYKVTKRGQDVTLRCDPISSHATLYWYQQALGQGPEFLTYFNYEAQPDKSGLPSDRFSAERPEGSISTLTIQRTEQRDSAMYRCASSLGRGLAGEVELFFGEGSRLTVL.